The present T cell receptor (beta chain) was sequenced within a study of CD8 T cells in ankylosing spondylitis. In its sample, this clonotype was seen a few times. MiXCR, applied by TCRdb to the 5' RACE reads, yields one record per CDR3 protein. The sample contains around 130,000 distinct CDR3 sequences, roughly an eighth of which appear only once. Germline V CDR1 and CDR2: SEHNR, FQNEAQ (reference sequence). Germline trimming cut 5 bases from V and 5 bases from J; bases unmatched to any gene: 8. The CDR3 runs 15 residues. The clonotype originates from a female donor with ankylosing spondylitis or in good health (not recorded which). The chain carries TRBV7-9 and TRBJ2-5, with 10 bases lining up with TRBD1. The sample comprised blood, either unsorted or a sorted T cell fraction (not recorded which). The CDR3: CASSRDRGRLETQYF. The DNA of the CDR3 is TGTGCCAGCAGCCGCGACAGGGGGCGGTTGGAGACCCAGTACTTC. Full variable domain (remainder filled in from reference TRBV7-9 and TRBJ2-5): DTGVSQNPRHKITKRGQNVTFRCDPISEHNRLYWYRQTLGQGPEFLTYFQNEAQLEKSRLLSDRFSAERPKGSFSTLEIQRTEQGDSAMYLCASSRDRGRLETQYFGPGTRLLVL.